The 22 T cell receptor beta chains reported below all come from one sample, sequenced in a study of T cells in Graves' hyperthyroidism and ophthalmopathy. Amplified TCR beta CDR3 regions derived from RNA transcripts. The TCR CDR3 first-round RT-PCR relied on the HTBI primer set. One entry per CDR3 protein results from TCRdb running MiXCR on the multiplex PCR reads. The sample lists a few hundred thousand distinct CDR3 sequences, about 43% occurring once. Input material: peripheral blood or thyroid tissue (not recorded which). Every receptor here comes from a woman younger than 30 with Graves' hyperthyroidism.

This chain uses TRBV7-3 with TRBJ2-2; D gene uncertain. Trimming shortened V by 11 bases and J by 4 bases, and 5 bases separated the two germline ends. The CDR3 has 10 amino acids. Germline loops: CDR1 SGHTA, CDR2 FQGTGA. The CDR3 coding sequence is TGTGCCGTGGGCACCGGGGAGCTGTTTTTT. This encodes CAVGTGELFF.

This clonotype was found many times. The chain uses TRBV19 and TRBJ1-5; D is ambiguous. Trimming removed 0 bases from V and 2 bases from J, with 5 bases in between. This CDR3 spans 14 amino acids. Germline CDR1 LNHDA, CDR2 SQIVND (reference sequence). CDR3 sequence (DNA): TGTGCCAGTAGTATAGACAGACGCAATCAGCCCCAGCATTTT. Translation gives CASSIDRRNQPQHF.

The V and J genes are TRBV2 and TRBJ1-4, with 9 bases lining up with TRBD1. CDR1 is SNHLY and CDR2 is FYNNEI in the germline V gene. J gave up 2 bases and V 3 bases, and 4 bases lay outside the gene matches. The CDR3 spans 16 residues. Here the CDR3 reads CASSDGTGGTNEKLFF. CDR3 nucleotide sequence: TGTGCCAGCAGTGACGGTACAGGGGGCACTAATGAAAAACTGTTTTTT.

On this clonotype: A much larger clone differs by one base, so this may be a read error. This chain connects TRBV19 to TRBJ2-7, with D perhaps assigned TRBD1 or TRBD2 (5 bases each). CDR1 is LNHDA and CDR2 is SQIVND in the germline V gene (reference sequence). This CDR3 is 15 amino acids long. The CDR3, as DNA: TGTGTCAGTAGTATGACCCGAGGGGCCACCTACGAGCAGTACTTC. Its translation is CVSSMTRGATYEQYF.

This clonotype has at least ten counts. The chain links TRBV15 to TRBJ1-2, with TRBD1 matching 7 bases. CDR3 length equals 19 residues. Germline CDR1 reads LNHNV; CDR2 reads YYDKDF (reference sequence). J was trimmed by 7 bases and V by 3 bases; bases with no gene match: 23. CDR3 residues: CATSRNKKATGKDGGGYTF. The CDR3 DNA reads as TGTGCCACCAGCAGGAACAAGAAAGCGACAGGGAAGGATGGAGGTGGCTACACCTTC.

This chain joins TRBV20-1 and TRBJ2-7, with D unclear. CDR1 is DFQATT, CDR2 SNEGSKA, per germline (reference sequence). V was cut by 5 bases and J by 3 bases, with 8 bases left in between. The CDR3 consists of 11 residues. CDR3 amino acids: CSAGEFYEQYF. The CDR3 bases are TGCAGTGCTGGGGAATTCTACGAGCAGTACTTC.

The rearrangement uses TRBV19 and TRBJ2-7; 8 positions agree with TRBD1. V lost 5 bases, J lost 2 bases, and 11 bases stayed unmatched. CDR3 length equals 16 residues. Germline V CDR1 and CDR2: LNHDA, SQIVND (reference sequence). CDR3 residues: CASSVTGTGPTYEQYF. Here the CDR3 DNA reads TGTGCCAGTAGTGTCACCGGGACAGGACCTACCTACGAGCAGTACTTC.

In its sample, this clonotype was seen many times. The V call is TRBV10-2, the J call TRBJ2-2, with 9 bases that match TRBD2. J lost 3 bases, V lost 4 bases, and 12 bases had no gene match. Looked up from germline, CDR1 is WSHSY and CDR2 is SAAADI. The length of the CDR3 is 18 residues. The CDR3 DNA sequence: TGCGCCAGCAGTGTGATAGCGGGAGCTTCCCGGGACACCGGGGAGCTGTTTTTT. Translated: CASSVIAGASRDTGELFF.

This clonotype was seen only a few times. V and J are TRBV2 and TRBJ2-3, with 9 bases fitting TRBD2. The length of the CDR3 is 17 residues. The germline V gene has CDR1 SNHLY and CDR2 FYNNEI. J lost 6 bases, V lost 6 bases, and 16 bases had no gene match. CDR3 sequence (DNA): TGTGCCAGCAGCACAGAACTTAGCGGGAGTCCAACGGATACGCAGTATTTT. Translation gives CASSTELSGSPTDTQYF.

The rearrangement links TRBV6-1 to TRBJ1-2, with TRBD1 identical over 11 bases. Germline-derived CDR1 and CDR2 are MNHNS and SASEGT. CDR3 length: 13 residues. The V gene end was trimmed by 8 bases and the J gene end by 4 bases; junction bases not matched to a gene: 3. The CDR3 is CASGTGGVYGYTF. In nucleotides, the CDR3 is TGTGCCAGCGGGACAGGGGGAGTCTATGGCTACACCTTC.

The chain employs TRBV4-2 and TRBJ2-1; 8 nucleotides line up with TRBD2. The CDR3 is made up of 16 amino acids. Germline V gene data show CDR1 as LGHNA and CDR2 as YNFKEQ. Germline trimming cut 0 bases from V and 7 bases from J; bases unmatched to any gene: 8. CDR3 bases: TGTGCCAGCAGCCAAGATCGGGCAGCGGGAGAAAATGAGCAGTTCTTC. Amino acid sequence: CASSQDRAAGENEQFF.

The chain recombines TRBV29-1 with TRBJ1-1; 7 nucleotides agree with TRBD1. Trimming removed 8 bases from V and 5 bases from J; junction bases left unmatched: 8. The CDR3 covers 12 residues. CDR1 and CDR2 from the germline V gene are SQVTM and ANQGSEA. This CDR3 is CSRGQLDTEAFF. Written as DNA, the CDR3 is TGCAGCAGGGGACAGTTGGATACTGAAGCTTTCTTT.

The sample holds one count of this clonotype. This sequence joins TRBV12-3 or TRBV12-4 and TRBJ1-4; D is undetermined. The CDR3 is 16 amino acids. Trimming pared 1 base from V and 3 bases from J, leaving 12 bases between. As DNA, the CDR3 is TGTGCCAGCAGTTTAGGACTGACTGAAGCTAATGAAAAACTGTTTTTT. This codes for CASSLGLTEANEKLFF.

This clonotype was recorded many times. The rearrangement joins TRBV9 to TRBJ1-1; D possibly corresponds to TRBD1 (6 bases). CDR1 is SGDLS and CDR2 is YYNGEE in the germline V gene. Trimming removed 0 bases from V and 3 bases from J, with 9 bases in between. This CDR3 is 14 amino acids long. The CDR3 region is CASSVGQGYTEAFF. CDR3 in DNA: TGTGCCAGCAGCGTAGGGCAGGGGTACACTGAAGCTTTCTTT.

V gene TRBV15 combines with J gene TRBJ2-3, with a tentative D call TRBD2 (5 bases). The V and J ends lost 1 base and 0 bases respectively, with 14 bases between them. The CDR3 runs 17 residues. Germline V lookup: CDR1 LNHNV, CDR2 YYDKDF (reference sequence). CDR3 region: CATSRVSAEASTDTQYF. CDR3 in DNA: TGTGCCACCAGCAGAGTGTCAGCGGAGGCTAGCACAGATACGCAGTATTTT. Based on the CDR3 plus reference TRBV15 and TRBJ2-3, the full variable domain is DAMVIQNPRYQVTQFGKPVTLSCSQTLNHNVMYWYQQKSSQAPKLLFHYYDKDFNNEADTPDNFQSRRPNTSFCFLDIRSPGLGDTAMYLCATSRVSAEASTDTQYFGPGTRLTVL.

Of note for this clonotype: Lacking the conserved final phenylalanine or tryptophan, this CDR3 likely reflects a read error. No DNA is shown, since the ends of the CDR3 on it are uncertain; the CDR3 is the one TCRdb lists. This chain uses TRBV20-1 with TRBJ2-7; the table's D call of TRBD1 was not tested on the DNA. Germline-derived CDR1 and CDR2 are DFQATT and SNEGSKA (reference sequence). The length of the CDR3 is 8 amino acids, counting both ends. This CDR3 is CSAGDRAA.

The chain couples TRBV20-1 to TRBJ2-5; possibly TRBD1 or TRBD2 for D (5 bases each). Per the germline V gene, CDR1 is DFQATT and CDR2 is SNEGSKA (reference sequence). V was pared by 6 bases and J by 3 bases, with 20 bases between. The CDR3 is 15 amino acids. The CDR3 is CSAANPGTGEETQYF. In DNA, the CDR3 is TGCAGTGCCGCGAACCCCGGGACCGGGGAAGAGACCCAGTACTTC.

This clonotype is a singleton in its sample. The V and J genes are TRBV29-1 and TRBJ1-2, with TRBD1 matching over 7 bases. V lost 4 bases and J lost 4; bases outside the gene matches: 6. The germline V gene has CDR1 SQVTM and CDR2 ANQGSEA. The CDR3 loop spans 13 amino acids. CDR3 coding DNA: TGCAGCGTTGCACAGGGGACTATCTATGGCTACACCTTC. Translated, it gives CSVAQGTIYGYTF.

This chain joins TRBV15 and TRBJ2-1, with 7 nucleotides matching TRBD2. The CDR3 is 16 amino acids. Looked up from germline, CDR1 is LNHNV and CDR2 is YYDKDF (reference sequence). Germline trimming cut 1 base from V and 7 bases from J; bases unmatched to any gene: 10. The CDR3 region is CATSRGGRALNNEQFF. DNA of the CDR3: TGTGCCACCAGCAGAGGTGGGAGGGCCCTTAATAATGAGCAGTTCTTC.

This clonotype has a handful of counts. The J gene is TRBJ2-1, the V gene TRBV24-1, with 9 bases that match TRBD2. CDR3 size: 16 residues. The V and J ends lost 3 bases and 5 bases, in that order; junction bases with no gene match: 7. CDR1 is KGHDR, CDR2 SFDVKD, per germline. As DNA, the CDR3 is TGTGCCACCAGTGATGTGCGGCGGGAGGGCCACAATGAGCAGTTCTTC. Its translation is CATSDVRREGHNEQFF.

This clonotype has only one observation. This rearrangement joins TRBV7-3 to TRBJ1-2; D is perhaps TRBD1 (6 bases). Trimming cost V 5 bases and J 0 bases, with 13 bases left between them. CDR3 length: 15 amino acids. Per germline, CDR1 SGHTA and CDR2 FQGTGA. CDR3 nucleotides: TGTGCCAGCAGCGTTAAAGGGGGGGCTAACTATGGCTACACCTTC. This translates into CASSVKGGANYGYTF.

The J gene is TRBJ1-1, the V gene TRBV14; D not certain. The CDR3 covers 12 residues. Trimming removed 4 bases at V and 6 bases at J, with 9 bases between. Germline V gene sequence: CDR1 SGHDN, CDR2 FVKESK. CDR3 sequence: CASSPSGAEAFF. In DNA form, the CDR3 reads TGTGCCAGCAGCCCAAGTGGGGCTGAAGCTTTCTTT.